This TCR beta chain derives from a study of shared clonotypes between healthy human individuals (dated by TCRdb to 2018 to 2020). Describing the broader study: The cohort included a few men and a couple of women between 18 and 49 years of age. The study deeply sequenced blood TCR repertoires of about 5 healthy adults to estimate repertoire size and the extent of clonotype sharing between individuals. For each donor, three plates each were used for CD4 naive and CD4 memory, two plates were used for CD8 naive, and one plate was used for CD8 memory. Different laboratories and diverse techniques were used to prepare libraries and sequence TCR repertoires, to increase sequencing depth and limit assay-specific biases. Between about 0.85 and 8.9 billion PBMCs per donor were obtained by leukapheresis. Paper-wide results and their limitations: Estimated clonotype richness was generally larger for naive than for memory subsets. Even with the large sequencing depth, rarefaction of the sorted-subset datasets indicated that sequencing was incomplete. Higher generation probabilities were observed for clonotypes shared by all four sorted-subset donors than for non-shared clonotypes. Sampling was restricted to blood, and TCR repertoires in tissue are likely to differ from TCR repertoires in blood. Pairwise subsampling led to the expectation that sequencing depth would affect the degree of clonotype sharing among donors. About 4.5% of naive CD4, around 4% of naive CD8, roughly 2.5% of memory CD4, and 0.4% of memory CD8 clonotypes were shared across several donors. The small number of donors limited the genetic and exposure-history diversity represented.

TCR CDR3 regions were amplified from genomic DNA by multiplex PCR using the deep immunoSEQ assay. For each cell subset, the extracted genomic DNA was distributed evenly across all wells of several immunoSEQ 96-well plates, and each plate served as one replicate. For sorted subsets, roughly 200 ng of genomic DNA, equivalent to 25,000 to 35,000 T cell genomes, went into each replicate PCR. The purified libraries were quantified using a Qubit 3.0 fluorometer, sized with a Bioanalyzer 2100, and then quantified again using the KAPA Library Quantification kit. A separate single-read 150-cycle Illumina NextSeq 550 flow cell was used to sequence each immunoSEQ 96-well plate. In the original analysis: Because the immunoSEQ output held only junctional sequences and lacked quality scores, the filtering could not match the filtering applied to full-length reads. To assign V/J genes and CDR3, sequences were annotated against IMGT germline references using PyIR, a Python wrapper for IgBLAST v1.9. Reads with weak V/J assignments (E-value above 1e-6), missing CDR3, stop codons, out-of-frame junctions, or ambiguous translated residues were removed. V3J clonotypes were defined as sequences sharing the same inferred V gene, J gene, and CDR3 amino acid sequence. To compute the percentage overlap between repertoires, the number of shared unique clonotypes was divided by the size of the smaller repertoire. Repertoire richness was assessed with RTK rarefaction, the Chao1 estimator, and Recon v2.1 estimates of unobserved clonotypes. For all TCRbeta clonotypes obtained by the gDNA method from four donors, generation probabilities were computed with OLGA. Imported from immuneACCESS, the table was reduced by TCRdb to in-frame sequences with V and J called. These copies leave out some clones; in studies compared against another copy, an unresolved V gene accounts for under half, and the cause of the remainder is not known. V and J calls and clone size are those listed in that table; D and trimming were worked out from the DNA. This sample is represented by about 1,800,000 clones; roughly 94% of them were singletons. The top ten clonotypes cover 1% to 1.5% of the sample.

Turning to this clone: Its antigen is unknown. Per-nucleotide qualities are absent, and no much larger clonotype sits a single base away.

V is shortened by 5 bases, J by 0 bases, and the region joining them spans 8 bases. The CDR3 sequence holds 15 residues, the cysteine and phenylalanine included. CDR3 DNA only is kept here, 45 bases in frame from base 1. CDR1 MNHEY and CDR2 SMNVEV were looked up in the germline V gene (reference sequence). CD8 naive samples were CD45RO-negative cells positively selected for CCR7, giving a CD45RA+CCR7+ population that excluded TemRA cells. Healthy HIV-negative adults with no recently reported acute infections or vaccinations were included as donors. All donors were Caucasian adults living in Nashville, Tennessee, USA. Blood was obtained by leukapheresis, after which PBMCs were separated by Ficoll-Histopaque density gradient centrifugation and cryopreserved in liquid nitrogen vapor phase. Analytical flow cytometry was used to check the purity and quantity of each magnetically sorted T cell population. From each sorted fraction, genomic DNA was isolated and quantified by UV absorbance on a Nanodrop 2000c.

Specimen: naive CD8+ T cells sorted from blood. Per the publication, the cell subset or site label means: CD45RA+CCR7+. The chain is made from TRBV27 and TRBJ1-6; a tentative D match to TRBD1 spans 5 bases. This TCR was recovered from a man aged 18 to 30 in good health. CDR3 sequence: CASSVGTSYNSPLHF. The DNA reads as follows: TGTGCCAGCAGTGTCGGGACCTCCTATAATTCACCCCTCCACTTT.